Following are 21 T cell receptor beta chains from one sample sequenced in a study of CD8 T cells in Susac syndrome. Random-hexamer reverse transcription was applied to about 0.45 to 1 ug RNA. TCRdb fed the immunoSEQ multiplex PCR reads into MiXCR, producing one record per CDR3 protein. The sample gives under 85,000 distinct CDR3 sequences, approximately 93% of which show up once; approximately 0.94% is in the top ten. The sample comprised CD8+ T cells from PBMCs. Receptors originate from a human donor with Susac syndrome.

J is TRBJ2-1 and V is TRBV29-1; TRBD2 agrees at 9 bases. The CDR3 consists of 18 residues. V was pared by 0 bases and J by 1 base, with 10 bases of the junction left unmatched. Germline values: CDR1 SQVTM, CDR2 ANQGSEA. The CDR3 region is CSVEDPSGASQSYNEQFF. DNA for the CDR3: TGCAGCGTTGAAGACCCTAGCGGGGCGTCCCAGTCCTACAATGAGCAGTTCTTC.

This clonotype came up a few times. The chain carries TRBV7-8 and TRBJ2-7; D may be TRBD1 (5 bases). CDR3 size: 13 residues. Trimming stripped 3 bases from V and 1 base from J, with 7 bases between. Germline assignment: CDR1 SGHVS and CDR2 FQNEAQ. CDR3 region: CASSFDSSYEQYF. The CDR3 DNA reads TGTGCCAGCAGCTTTGACAGTTCCTACGAGCAGTACTTC.

DNA for the CDR3: TGTGCCAGTAGTATATCGTCCTCTGGGGCCAACGTCCTGACTTTC. It encodes CASSISSSGANVLTF. The chain uses TRBV19 and TRBJ2-6; no clear D. This CDR3 is built from 15 residues. Germline V gene data show CDR1 as LNHDA and CDR2 as SQIVND (reference sequence). The V and J ends lost 2 bases and 0 bases respectively, with 5 bases between them. The whole variable domain, remainder taken from reference TRBV19 and TRBJ2-6, is DGGITQSPKYLFRKEGQNVTLSCEQNLNHDAMYWYRQDPGQGLRLIYYSQIVNDFQKGDIAEGYSVSREKKESFPLTVTSAQKNPTAFYLCASSISSSGANVLTFGAGSRLTVL.

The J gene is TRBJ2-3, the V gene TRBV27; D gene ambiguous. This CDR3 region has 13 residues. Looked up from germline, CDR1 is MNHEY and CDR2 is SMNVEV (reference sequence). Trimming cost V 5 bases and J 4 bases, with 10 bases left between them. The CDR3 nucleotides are TGTGCCAGCAGTCTGGCCCCATCAGATACGCAGTATTTT. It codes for CASSLAPSDTQYF.

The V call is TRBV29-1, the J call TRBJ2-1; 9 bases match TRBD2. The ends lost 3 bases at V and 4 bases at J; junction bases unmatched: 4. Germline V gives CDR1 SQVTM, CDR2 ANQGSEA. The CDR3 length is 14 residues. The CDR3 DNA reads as TGCAGCGTTGAGCGGGAGGGCTGGTACAATGAGCAGTTCTTC. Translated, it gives CSVEREGWYNEQFF.

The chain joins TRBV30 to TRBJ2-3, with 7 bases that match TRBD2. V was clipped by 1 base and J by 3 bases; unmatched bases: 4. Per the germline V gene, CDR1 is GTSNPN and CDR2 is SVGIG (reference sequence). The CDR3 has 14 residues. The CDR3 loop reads CAWSEVGGTDTQYF. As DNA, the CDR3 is TGTGCCTGGAGTGAGGTGGGAGGGACAGATACGCAGTATTTT.

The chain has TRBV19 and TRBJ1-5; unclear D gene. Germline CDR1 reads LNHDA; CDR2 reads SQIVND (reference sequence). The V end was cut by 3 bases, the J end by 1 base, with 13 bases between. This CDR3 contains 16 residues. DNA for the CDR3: TGTGCCAGTAGTATTCAAGGTGTGGAAAGCAATCAGCCCCAGCATTTT. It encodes CASSIQGVESNQPQHF.

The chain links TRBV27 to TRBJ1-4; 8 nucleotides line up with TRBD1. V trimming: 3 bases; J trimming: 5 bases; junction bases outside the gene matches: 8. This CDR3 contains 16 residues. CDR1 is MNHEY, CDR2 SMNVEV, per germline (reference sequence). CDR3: CASSLARDRKNEKLFF. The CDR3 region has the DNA TGTGCCAGCAGTTTGGCTCGGGACAGGAAAAATGAAAAACTGTTTTTT.

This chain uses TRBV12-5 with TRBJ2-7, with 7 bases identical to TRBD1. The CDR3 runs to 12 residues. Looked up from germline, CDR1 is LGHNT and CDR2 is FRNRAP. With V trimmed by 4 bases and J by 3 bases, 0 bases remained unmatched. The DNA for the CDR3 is TGTGCTAGTGGTTGGGACAGCTACGAGCAGTACTTC. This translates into CASGWDSYEQYF. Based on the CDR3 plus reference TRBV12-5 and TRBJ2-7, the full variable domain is DARVTQTPRHKVTEMGQEVTMRCQPILGHNTVFWYRQTMMQGLELLAYFRNRAPLDDSGMPKDRFSAEMPDATLATLKIQPSEPRDSAVYFCASGWDSYEQYFGPGTRLTVT.

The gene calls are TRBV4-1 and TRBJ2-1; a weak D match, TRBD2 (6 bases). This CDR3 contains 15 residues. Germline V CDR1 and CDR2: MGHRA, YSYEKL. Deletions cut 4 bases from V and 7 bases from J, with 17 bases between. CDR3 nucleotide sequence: TGCGCCAGCAGCCGGGACTCTAGCCCAGGGAATGAGCAGTTCTTC. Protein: CASSRDSSPGNEQFF.

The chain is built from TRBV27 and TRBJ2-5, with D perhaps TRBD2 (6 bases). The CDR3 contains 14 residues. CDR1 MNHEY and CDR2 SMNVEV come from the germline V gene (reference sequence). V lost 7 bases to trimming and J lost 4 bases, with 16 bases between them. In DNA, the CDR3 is TGTGCCAGCACCGAGCTTGGAGGGGCAGAGACCCAGTACTTC. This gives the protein CASTELGGAETQYF.

This chain's CDR3 is CASSWDTANTGELFF. The DNA of the CDR3 is TGTGCCAGCAGCTGGGACACCGCGAACACCGGGGAGCTGTTTTTT. This chain uses TRBV12-3 or TRBV12-4 with TRBJ2-2; possible D gene TRBD1, 6 bases. The V end was cut by 6 bases, the J end by 0 bases, with 11 bases between. This CDR3 has 15 amino acids.

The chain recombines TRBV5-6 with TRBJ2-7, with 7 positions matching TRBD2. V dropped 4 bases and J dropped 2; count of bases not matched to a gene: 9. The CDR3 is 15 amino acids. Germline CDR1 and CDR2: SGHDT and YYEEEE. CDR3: CASSHTSDSPYEQYF. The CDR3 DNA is TGTGCCAGCAGCCACACTAGCGACTCTCCCTACGAGCAGTACTTC.

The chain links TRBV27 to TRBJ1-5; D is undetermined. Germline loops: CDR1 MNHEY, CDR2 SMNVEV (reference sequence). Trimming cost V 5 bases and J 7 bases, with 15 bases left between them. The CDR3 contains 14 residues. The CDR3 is CASSTTRGSQPQHF. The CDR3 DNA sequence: TGTGCCAGCAGTACGACAAGAGGTTCACAGCCCCAGCATTTT.

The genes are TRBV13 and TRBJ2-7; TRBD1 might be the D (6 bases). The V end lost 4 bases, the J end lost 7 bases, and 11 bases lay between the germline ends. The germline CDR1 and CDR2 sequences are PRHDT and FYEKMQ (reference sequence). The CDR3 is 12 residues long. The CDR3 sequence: CASSSRGGEQYF. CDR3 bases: TGTGCCAGCAGCTCCCGAGGGGGTGAGCAGTACTTC.

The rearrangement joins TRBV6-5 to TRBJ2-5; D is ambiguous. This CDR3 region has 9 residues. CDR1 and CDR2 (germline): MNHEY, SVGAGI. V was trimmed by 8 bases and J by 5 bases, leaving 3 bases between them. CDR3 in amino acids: CASSETQYF. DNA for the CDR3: TGTGCCAGCTCGGAGACCCAGTACTTC.

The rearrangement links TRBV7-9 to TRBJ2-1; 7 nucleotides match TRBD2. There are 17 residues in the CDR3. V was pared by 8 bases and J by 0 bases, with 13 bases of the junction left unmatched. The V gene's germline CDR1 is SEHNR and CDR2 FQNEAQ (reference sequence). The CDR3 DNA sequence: TGTGCCAGCGCGGGACTAATGACTAAGAGCTCCTACAATGAGCAGTTCTTC. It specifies CASAGLMTKSSYNEQFF.

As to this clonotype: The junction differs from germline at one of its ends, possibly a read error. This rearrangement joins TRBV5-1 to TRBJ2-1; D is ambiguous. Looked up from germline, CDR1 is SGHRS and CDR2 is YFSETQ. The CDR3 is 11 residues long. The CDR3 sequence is CASTLGNEQFF. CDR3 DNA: TGCGCCAGCACCTTGGGCAATGAGCAGTTCTTC.

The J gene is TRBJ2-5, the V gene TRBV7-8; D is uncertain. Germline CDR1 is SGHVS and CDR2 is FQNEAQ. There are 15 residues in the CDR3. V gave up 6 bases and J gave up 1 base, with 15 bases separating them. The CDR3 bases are TGTGCCAGCAGTTCAAGATATGACTTCCAAGAGACCCAGTACTTC. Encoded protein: CASSSRYDFQETQYF.

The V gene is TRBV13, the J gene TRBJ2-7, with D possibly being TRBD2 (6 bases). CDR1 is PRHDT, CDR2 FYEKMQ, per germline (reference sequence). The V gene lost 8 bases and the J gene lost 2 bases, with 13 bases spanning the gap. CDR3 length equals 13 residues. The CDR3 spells CASGLARTYEQYF. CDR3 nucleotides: TGTGCCAGCGGGCTAGCGAGAACCTACGAGCAGTACTTC.

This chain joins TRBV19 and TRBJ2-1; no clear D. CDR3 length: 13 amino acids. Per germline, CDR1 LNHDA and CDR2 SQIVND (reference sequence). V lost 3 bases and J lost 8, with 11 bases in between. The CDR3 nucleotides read TGTGCCAGTAGTATCTCGAGTCCCGATGAGCAGTTCTTC. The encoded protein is CASSISSPDEQFF.